Reported below is one T cell receptor (beta chain). This entry comes from a study of T cell changes during pregnancy in multiple sclerosis. The CDR3 consists of 15 residues. Trimming cost V 6 bases and J 5 bases; bases outside gene matches: 6. CDR1 and CDR2 from the germline V gene are MNHNS and SASEGT. Sequencing was performed with immunoSEQ multiplex PCR; in TCRdb, only in-frame clones are kept and a portion is missing. The sample yields approximately 97,000 clones, 90% seen once. The receptor was isolated from a female donor in good health, enrolled as a control in a pregnancy study. Sequenced here: peripheral blood, sampled in the second trimester of pregnancy. The chain links TRBV6-1 to TRBJ1-6; TRBD1 agrees at 8 bases. Here the CDR3 DNA reads TGTGCCAGCAGCTCAGGGGGCGCTAATAATTCACCCCTCCACTTT. This gives the protein CASSSGGANNSPLHF.